These 11 T cell receptor beta chains originate from one sample sequenced in a study of blood T cell repertoires in COVID-19. Only in-frame clones appear in the TCRdb table, and some are missing; sequencing was by immunoSEQ multiplex PCR. The repertoire holds under 300,000 clones, with over 80% as singletons. The sample consisted of peripheral blood. The receptor set was obtained from a woman in her thirties or forties who had recovered from COVID-19.

The J gene is TRBJ2-2, the V gene TRBV5-1; D might be TRBD1 (5 bases). In germline, CDR1 is SGHRS, CDR2 YFSETQ. This CDR3 has 16 amino acids. The germline V and J ends were trimmed by 0 bases and 0 bases, with 9 bases remaining between them. CDR3 region: CASSLDGRANTGELFF. CDR3 nucleotide sequence: TGCGCCAGCAGCTTGGACGGCAGGGCGAACACCGGGGAGCTGTTTTTT.

This clone has just a few counts. The rearrangement links TRBV13 to TRBJ2-1, with D possibly matching TRBD2 (6 bases). CDR3 size: 17 residues. The ends were cut back, 3 bases at V and 4 bases at J, with 19 bases in the middle. Germline V gives CDR1 PRHDT, CDR2 FYEKMQ (reference sequence). CDR3 sequence: CASSFPRGGVGYNEQFF. The CDR3 DNA reads TGTGCCAGCAGCTTCCCCCGGGGCGGGGTAGGGTACAATGAGCAGTTCTTC.

The chain joins TRBV4-2 to TRBJ1-5; the match to TRBD1 covers 8 bases. The J segment lost 2 bases and the V segment lost 1 base, leaving 4 bases of the junction unmatched. The germline gives CDR1 LGHNA, CDR2 YNFKEQ. CDR3 length: 16 residues. The CDR3 region has the DNA TGTGCCAGCAGCCAAGCCGGACAGGGCGGCAATCAGCCCCAGCATTTT. It yields the protein CASSQAGQGGNQPQHF.

The chain couples TRBV7-9 to TRBJ2-3; D is ambiguous. Germline CDR1 SEHNR, CDR2 FQNEAQ (reference sequence). The CDR3 runs 14 residues. Trimming stripped 7 bases from V and 0 bases from J, with 11 bases between. CDR3 DNA: TGTGCCAGCATCCCCCGACAAAGCACAGATACGCAGTATTTT. Residues: CASIPRQSTDTQYF.

This clone was seen only once. The junction and the germline gene differ at one end; a read error may be behind it. The CDR3 DNA reads TGTGCCAGCAGCTTAGCGGAGGAGGCTGAAGCTTTCTTT. Its protein is CASSLAEEAEAFF. V is TRBV12-3 or TRBV12-4 and J is TRBJ1-1; D is undetermined. The CDR3 contains 13 residues.

The V and J genes are TRBV28 and TRBJ1-4, with TRBD1 as a possible D gene (6 bases). Germline CDR1 MDHEN, CDR2 SYDVKM. Trimming removed 2 bases from V and 8 bases from J, with 9 bases in between. CDR3 size: 13 residues. CDR3 amino acids: CASSLTGMEKLFF. The CDR3, as DNA: TGTGCCAGCAGTTTAACAGGGATGGAAAAACTGTTTTTT.

The genes are TRBV4-1 and TRBJ1-2; 9 bases align to TRBD1. V lost 1 base, J lost 3 bases, and 9 bases stayed unmatched. The CDR3 is 17 residues long. Germline lookup yields CDR1 MGHRA and CDR2 YSYEKL. The DNA of the CDR3 is TGCGCCAGCAGCCAAGGAGAGATCGGACAGGGGTACTATGGCTACACCTTC. Its protein is CASSQGEIGQGYYGYTF.

The J gene is TRBJ2-7, the V gene TRBV18; D is perhaps TRBD2 (6 bases). The germline gives CDR1 KGHSH, CDR2 LQKENI. The V gene lost 3 bases and the J gene lost 5 bases, with 14 bases spanning the gap. The CDR3 runs 14 residues. Written as DNA, the CDR3 is TGTGCCAGCTCACCCCAATCGCGGGGAGACGAGCAGTACTTC. Its translation is CASSPQSRGDEQYF.

The chain employs TRBV11-2 and TRBJ2-3; TRBD2 matches 8 bases. In germline, CDR1 is SGHAT, CDR2 FQNNGV. CDR3 length: 17 residues. V lost 0 bases and J lost 3; bases outside the gene matches: 8. CDR3 sequence reads: CASSLDPRGGSTDTQYF. The DNA for the CDR3 is TGTGCCAGCAGCTTAGATCCCCGGGGGGGATCTACAGATACGCAGTATTTT. The full variable domain, its missing parts supplied by reference TRBV11-2 and TRBJ2-3, is EAGVAQSPRYKIIEKRQSVAFWCNPISGHATLYWYQQILGQGPKLLIQFQNNGVVDDSQLPKDRFSAERLKGVDSTLKIQPAKLEDSAVYLCASSLDPRGGSTDTQYFGPGTRLTVL.

The table lists this clone with a count of one. J is TRBJ2-7 and V is TRBV6-5, with no clear D. Per germline, CDR1 MNHEY and CDR2 SVGAGI. The CDR3 sequence is 14 residues long. Trimming removed 4 bases from V and 0 bases from J, with 10 bases in between. CDR3 sequence (DNA): TGTGCCAGCAGTTCCTTCCGCAGCTCCTACGAGCAGTACTTC. This codes for CASSSFRSSYEQYF.

This rearrangement joins TRBV5-1 to TRBJ2-3, with D maybe TRBD1 (5 bases). Germline values: CDR1 SGHRS, CDR2 YFSETQ. The CDR3 loop spans 16 amino acids. Trimming took 2 bases from V and 3 from J, leaving 16 bases between them. The CDR3 DNA sequence: TGCGCCAGCAGCTTACCGAAAGGGGATGGTACAGATACGCAGTATTTT. Its protein product is CASSLPKGDGTDTQYF.